This TCR beta chain was documented in a study of T cells in tuberculosis. V shed 4 bases, J shed 8 bases, and the junction held 8 bases outside the gene matches. From germline, CDR1 is SGHRS and CDR2 YFSETQ. This CDR3 is 14 amino acids long. Thawed, overnight-rested PBMC were stained with GMM-loaded CD1B tetramer, viability dye and anti-CD3, then sorted. The CD1B tetramers carried C32 glucose monomycolate purified from Rhodococcus equi. Tetramer-sorted PBMC had been CD14 monocyte-depleted before freezing. Study-wide points: T cells binding CD1B-GMM tetramer weakly possibly escaped the sort.

No alpha-beta pairing information exists for these sequences. Only in-frame clones appear in the TCRdb table, and some are missing; sequencing was by immunoSEQ multiplex PCR. The data show approximately 59,000 clones, around 86% seen once. Sequenced sample: CD1b-GMM tetramer-negative cells sorted from PBMCs. This receptor was obtained from an adult woman with latent tuberculosis. V is TRBV5-1 and J is TRBJ2-1, with TRBD2 matching over 8 bases. CDR3 coding DNA: TGCGCCAGCAGCCGGGGGGGTGTTGGGGATGAGCAGTTCTTC. This codes for CASSRGGVGDEQFF. Drawing the rest from reference TRBV5-1 and TRBJ2-1, the complete variable domain is KAGVTQTPRYLIKTRGQQVTLSCSPISGHRSVSWYQQTPGQGLQFLFEYFSETQRNKGNFPGRFSGRQFSNSRSEMNVSTLELGDSALYLCASSRGGVGDEQFFGPGTRLTVL.